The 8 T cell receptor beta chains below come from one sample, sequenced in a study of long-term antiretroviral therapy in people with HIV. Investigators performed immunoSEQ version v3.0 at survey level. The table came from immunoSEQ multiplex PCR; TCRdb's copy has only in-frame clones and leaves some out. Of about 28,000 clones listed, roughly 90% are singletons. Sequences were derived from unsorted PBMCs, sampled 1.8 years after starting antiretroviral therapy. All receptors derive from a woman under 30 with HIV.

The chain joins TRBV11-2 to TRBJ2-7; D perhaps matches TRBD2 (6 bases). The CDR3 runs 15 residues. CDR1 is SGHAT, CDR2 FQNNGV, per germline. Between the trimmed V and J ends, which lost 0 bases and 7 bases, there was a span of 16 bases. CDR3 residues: CASSLDPSRAGEQYF. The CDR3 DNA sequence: TGTGCCAGCAGCTTAGACCCTAGCCGGGCGGGGGAGCAGTACTTC. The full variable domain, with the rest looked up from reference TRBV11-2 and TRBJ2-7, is EAGVAQSPRYKIIEKRQSVAFWCNPISGHATLYWYQQILGQGPKLLIQFQNNGVVDDSQLPKDRFSAERLKGVDSTLKIQPAKLEDSAVYLCASSLDPSRAGEQYFGPGTRLTVT.

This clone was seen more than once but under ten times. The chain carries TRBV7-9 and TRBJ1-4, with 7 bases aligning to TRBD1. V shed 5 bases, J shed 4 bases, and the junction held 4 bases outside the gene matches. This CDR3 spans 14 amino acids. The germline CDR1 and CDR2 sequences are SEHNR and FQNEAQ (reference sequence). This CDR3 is CASSPGQNNEKLFF. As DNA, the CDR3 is TGTGCCAGCAGCCCGGGACAGAATAATGAAAAACTGTTTTTT.

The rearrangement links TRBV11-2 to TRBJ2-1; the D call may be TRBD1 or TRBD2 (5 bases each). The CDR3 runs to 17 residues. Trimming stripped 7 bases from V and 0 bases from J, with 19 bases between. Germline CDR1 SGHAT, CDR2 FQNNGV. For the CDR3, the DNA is TGTGCCAGCACAATAACCGGGGCCATGAGCTCCTACAATGAGCAGTTCTTC. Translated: CASTITGAMSSYNEQFF.

The CDR3 DNA reads as TGTGCCAGCAGTGAAGTAACGGGAGAGTCTTTCTTT. Its translation is CASSEVTGESFF. V usage is TRBV6-1 and J usage is TRBJ1-1; D remains unclear. This CDR3 has 12 amino acids. Looked up from germline, CDR1 is MNHNS and CDR2 is SASEGT. The V end lost 1 base, the J end lost 12 bases, and 12 bases lay between the germline ends.

The CDR3, as DNA: TGTGCCAGCAGCGACCCCATTGGGGTACCAGAGACCCAGTACTTC. As protein: CASSDPIGVPETQYF. The rearrangement joins TRBV7-2 to TRBJ2-5; no definite D call. This CDR3 region has 15 residues. Germline V gene sequence: CDR1 SGHTA, CDR2 FQGNSA. The V and J ends lost 5 bases and 4 bases respectively, with 17 bases between them.

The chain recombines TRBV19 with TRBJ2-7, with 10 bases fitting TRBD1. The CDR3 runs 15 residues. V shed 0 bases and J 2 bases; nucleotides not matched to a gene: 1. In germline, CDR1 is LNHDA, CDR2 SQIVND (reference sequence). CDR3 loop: CASSIDGTGAYEQYF. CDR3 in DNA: TGTGCCAGTAGTATAGACGGGACAGGGGCCTACGAGCAGTACTTC.

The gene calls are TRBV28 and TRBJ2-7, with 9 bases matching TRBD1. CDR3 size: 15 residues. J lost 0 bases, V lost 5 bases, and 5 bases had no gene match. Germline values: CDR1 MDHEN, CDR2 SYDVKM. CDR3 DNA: TGTGCCAGCAGTGGGGGACAGGGACTCTCCTACGAGCAGTACTTC. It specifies CASSGGQGLSYEQYF.

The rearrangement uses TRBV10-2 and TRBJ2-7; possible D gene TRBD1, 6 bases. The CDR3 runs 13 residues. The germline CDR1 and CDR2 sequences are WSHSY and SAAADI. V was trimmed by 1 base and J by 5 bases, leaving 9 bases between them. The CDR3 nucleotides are TGCGCCAGCAGTGAGTACAGGGTAAACGAGCAGTACTTC. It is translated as CASSEYRVNEQYF.